This note documents a single TCR beta chain sequence. This CDR3 comprises 14 residues. V dropped 5 bases and J dropped 9 bases, with 14 bases sitting between them. Germline CDR1 and CDR2: SGHNT and YENEEA. This record belongs to a study of T cells in narcolepsy. The wider study: Patients with NT1 or NT2 and healthy control donors were enrolled.

Using immunoSEQ multiplex PCR, the repertoire was profiled, and TCRdb retains in-frame clones only, with some absent. This sample has 30,000 to 35,000 clones, with about nine tenths found just once. The chain combines TRBV11-3 with TRBJ1-6; no definite D call. This sequence originates from a human donor with narcolepsy. The sample comprised CD45RA- memory CD4+ T cells from PBMCs. The CDR3 region is CASSLGGSGSPLHF. CDR3 sequence (DNA): TGTGCCAGCAGCCTGGGCGGTAGCGGTTCACCCCTCCACTTT.